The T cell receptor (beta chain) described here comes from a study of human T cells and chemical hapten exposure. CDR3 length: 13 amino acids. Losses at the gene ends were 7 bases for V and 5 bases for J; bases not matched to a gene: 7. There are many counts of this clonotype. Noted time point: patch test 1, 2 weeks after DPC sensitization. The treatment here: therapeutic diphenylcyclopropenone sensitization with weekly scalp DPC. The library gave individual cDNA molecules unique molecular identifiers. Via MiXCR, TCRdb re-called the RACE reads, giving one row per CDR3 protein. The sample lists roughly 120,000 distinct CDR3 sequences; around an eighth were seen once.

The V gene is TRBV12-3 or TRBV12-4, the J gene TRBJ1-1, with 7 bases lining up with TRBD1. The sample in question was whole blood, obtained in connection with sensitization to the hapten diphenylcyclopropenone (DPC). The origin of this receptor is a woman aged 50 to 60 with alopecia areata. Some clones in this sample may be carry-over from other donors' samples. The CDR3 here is CASINSGGTEAFF. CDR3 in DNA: TGTGCCAGCATTAATTCAGGGGGAACTGAAGCTTTCTTT.